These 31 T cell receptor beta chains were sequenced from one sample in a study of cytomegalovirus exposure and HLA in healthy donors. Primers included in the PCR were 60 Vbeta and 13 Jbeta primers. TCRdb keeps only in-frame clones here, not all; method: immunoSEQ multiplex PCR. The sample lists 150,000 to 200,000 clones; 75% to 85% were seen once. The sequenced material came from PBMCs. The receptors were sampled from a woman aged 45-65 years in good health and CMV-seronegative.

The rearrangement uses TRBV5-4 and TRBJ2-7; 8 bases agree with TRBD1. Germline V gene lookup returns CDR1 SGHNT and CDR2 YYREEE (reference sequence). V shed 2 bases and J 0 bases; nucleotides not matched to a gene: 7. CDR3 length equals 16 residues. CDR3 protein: CASSLFRQGSSYEQYF. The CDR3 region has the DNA TGTGCCAGCAGCTTATTTCGACAGGGGAGCTCCTACGAGCAGTACTTC.

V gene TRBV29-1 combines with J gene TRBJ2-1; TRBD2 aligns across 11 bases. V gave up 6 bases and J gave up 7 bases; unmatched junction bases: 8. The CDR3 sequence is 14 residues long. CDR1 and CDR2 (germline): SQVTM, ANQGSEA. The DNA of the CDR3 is TGCAGCGTCGCCCCTAGCGGGGGGTGGAATGAGCAGTTCTTC. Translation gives CSVAPSGGWNEQFF.

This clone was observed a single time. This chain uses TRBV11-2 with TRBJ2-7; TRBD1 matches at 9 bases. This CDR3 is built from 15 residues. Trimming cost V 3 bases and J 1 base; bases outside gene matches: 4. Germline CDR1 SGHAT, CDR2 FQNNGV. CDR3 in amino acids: CASSFLTGGSYEQYF. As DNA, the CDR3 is TGTGCCAGCAGCTTCCTGACAGGGGGGTCCTACGAGCAGTACTTC.

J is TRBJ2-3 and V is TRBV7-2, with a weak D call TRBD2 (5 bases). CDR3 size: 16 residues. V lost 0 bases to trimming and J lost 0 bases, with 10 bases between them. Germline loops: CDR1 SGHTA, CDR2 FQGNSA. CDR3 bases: TGTGCCAGCAGCTTAGCGGCGGGCGCTAGCACAGATACGCAGTATTTT. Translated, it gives CASSLAAGASTDTQYF.

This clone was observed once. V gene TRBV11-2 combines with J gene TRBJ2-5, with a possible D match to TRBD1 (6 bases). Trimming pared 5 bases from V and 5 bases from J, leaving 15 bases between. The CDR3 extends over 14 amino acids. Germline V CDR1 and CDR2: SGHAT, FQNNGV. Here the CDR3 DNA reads TGTGCCAGCAGCCCCATGACAAGGGGGGAGACCCAGTACTTC. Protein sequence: CASSPMTRGETQYF.

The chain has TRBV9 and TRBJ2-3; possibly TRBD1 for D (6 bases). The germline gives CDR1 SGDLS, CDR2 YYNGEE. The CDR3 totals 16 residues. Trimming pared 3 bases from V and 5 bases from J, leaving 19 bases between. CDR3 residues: CASSAGDRRFGDTQYF. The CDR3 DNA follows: TGTGCCAGCAGCGCAGGGGATAGAAGGTTCGGAGATACGCAGTATTTT.

The CDR3 sequence: CASSRMDRNYGYTF. The CDR3, as DNA: TGTGCCAGTAGTAGGATGGACAGGAACTATGGCTACACCTTC. The V and J genes are TRBV19 and TRBJ1-2; 7 bases map to TRBD1. Losses at the gene ends were 4 bases for V and 2 bases for J; bases not matched to a gene: 4. Germline-derived CDR1 and CDR2 are LNHDA and SQIVND (reference sequence). This CDR3 comprises 14 residues.

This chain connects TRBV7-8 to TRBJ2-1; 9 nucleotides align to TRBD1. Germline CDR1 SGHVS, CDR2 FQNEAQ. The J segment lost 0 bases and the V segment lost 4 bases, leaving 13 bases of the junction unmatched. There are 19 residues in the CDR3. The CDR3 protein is CASSSRQGERFSSYNEQFF. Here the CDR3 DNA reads TGTGCCAGCAGCTCGCGACAGGGGGAACGCTTTAGCTCCTACAATGAGCAGTTCTTC.

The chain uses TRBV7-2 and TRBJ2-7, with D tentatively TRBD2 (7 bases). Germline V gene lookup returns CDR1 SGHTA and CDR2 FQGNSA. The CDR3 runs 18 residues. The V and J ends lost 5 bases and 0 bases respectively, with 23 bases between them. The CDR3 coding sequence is TGTGCCAGCAGCCCAACGGTGGGGGGGGCCGGGGGCTCCTACGAGCAGTACTTC. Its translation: CASSPTVGGAGGSYEQYF.

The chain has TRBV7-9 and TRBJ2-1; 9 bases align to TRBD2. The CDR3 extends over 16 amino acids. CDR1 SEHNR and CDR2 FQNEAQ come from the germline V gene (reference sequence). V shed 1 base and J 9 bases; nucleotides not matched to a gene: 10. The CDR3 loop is CASSLVSLAGYAEQFF. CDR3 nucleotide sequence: TGTGCCAGCAGCTTAGTGTCTCTAGCGGGGTATGCTGAGCAGTTCTTC.

CDR3: CASSLRGQGHDYTF. CDR3 DNA: TGTGCCAGCAGCTTAAGGGGACAGGGGCATGACTACACCTTC. This sequence joins TRBV7-9 and TRBJ1-2, with TRBD1 matching over 10 bases. The CDR3 covers 14 residues. Trimming at V came to 2 bases and at J to 10 bases, leaving 7 bases not matched to a gene. The germline gives CDR1 SEHNR, CDR2 FQNEAQ (reference sequence).

This CDR3 reads CASSSGGLAINEQFF. For the CDR3, the DNA is TGTGCCAGCAGCTCCGGGGGACTAGCAATCAATGAGCAGTTCTTC. The chain links TRBV9 to TRBJ2-1; 9 bases line up with TRBD2. The CDR3 has 15 residues. Germline V gives CDR1 SGDLS, CDR2 YYNGEE. The V and J ends lost 4 bases and 6 bases, in that order; junction bases with no gene match: 8. The variable domain in full, completed from reference TRBV9 and TRBJ2-1, reads DSGVTQTPKHLITATGQRVTLRCSPRSGDLSVYWYQQSLDQGLQFLIQYYNGEERAKGNILERFSAQQFPDLHSELNLSSLELGDSALYFCASSSGGLAINEQFFGPGTRLTVL.

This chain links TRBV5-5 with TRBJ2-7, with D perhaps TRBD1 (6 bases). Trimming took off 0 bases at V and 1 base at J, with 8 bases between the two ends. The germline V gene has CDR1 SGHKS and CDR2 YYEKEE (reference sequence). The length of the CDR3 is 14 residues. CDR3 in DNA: TGTGCCAGCAGCTTGGTAGGGGGATCCTACGAGCAGTACTTC. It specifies CASSLVGGSYEQYF.

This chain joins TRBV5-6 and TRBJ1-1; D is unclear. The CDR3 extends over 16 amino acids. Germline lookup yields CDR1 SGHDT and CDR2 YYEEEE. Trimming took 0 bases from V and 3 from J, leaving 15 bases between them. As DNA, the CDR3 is TGTGCCAGCAGCTTGGCCCTATACGAGGGTCACACTGAAGCTTTCTTT. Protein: CASSLALYEGHTEAFF. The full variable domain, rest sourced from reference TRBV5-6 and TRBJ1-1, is DAGVTQSPTHLIKTRGQQVTLRCSPKSGHDTVSWYQQALGQGPQFIFQYYEEEERQRGNFPDRFSGHQFPNYSSELNVNALLLGDSALYLCASSLALYEGHTEAFFGQGTRLTVV.

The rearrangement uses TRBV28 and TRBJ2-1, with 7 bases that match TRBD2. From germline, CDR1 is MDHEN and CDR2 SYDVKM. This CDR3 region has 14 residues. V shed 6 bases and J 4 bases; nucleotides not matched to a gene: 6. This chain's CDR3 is CASRGTGRYNEQFF. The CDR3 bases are TGTGCCAGCAGGGGGACCGGGAGGTACAATGAGCAGTTCTTC.

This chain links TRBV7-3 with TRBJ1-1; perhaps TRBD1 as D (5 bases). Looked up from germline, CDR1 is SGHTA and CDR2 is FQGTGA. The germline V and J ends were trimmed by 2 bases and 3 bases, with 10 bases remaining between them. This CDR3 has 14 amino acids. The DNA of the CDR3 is TGTGCCAGCAGCTTAGCAGGGAAGGACACTGAAGCTTTCTTT. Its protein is CASSLAGKDTEAFF.

In nucleotides, the CDR3 is TGCAGCTCTCGACAGGGGGGCACTGAAGCTTTCTTT. Protein sequence: CSSRQGGTEAFF. The chain combines TRBV29-1 with TRBJ1-1; 9 bases are shared with TRBD1. Per germline, CDR1 SQVTM and CDR2 ANQGSEA. The CDR3 sequence is 12 residues long. V shed 8 bases, J shed 4 bases, and the junction held 5 bases outside the gene matches.

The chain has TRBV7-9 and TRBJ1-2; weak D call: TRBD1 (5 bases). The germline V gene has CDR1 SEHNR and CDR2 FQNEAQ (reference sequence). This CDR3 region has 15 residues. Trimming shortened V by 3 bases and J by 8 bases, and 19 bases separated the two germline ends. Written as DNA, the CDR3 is TGTGCCAGCAGCTTGCGGTATCCAGGGTTAGACGGCTACACCTTC. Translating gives CASSLRYPGLDGYTF.

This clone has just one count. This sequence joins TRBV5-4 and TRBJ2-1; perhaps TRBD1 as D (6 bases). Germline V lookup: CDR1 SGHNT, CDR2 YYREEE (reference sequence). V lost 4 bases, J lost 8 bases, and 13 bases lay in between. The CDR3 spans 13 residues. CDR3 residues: CASSHTSGDEQFF. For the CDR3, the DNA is TGTGCCAGCAGCCACACCTCAGGGGATGAGCAGTTCTTC. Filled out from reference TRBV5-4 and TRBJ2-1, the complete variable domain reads ETGVTQSPTHLIKTRGQQVTLRCSSQSGHNTVSWYQQALGQGPQFIFQYYREEENGRGNFPPRFSGLQFPNYSSELNVNALELDDSALYLCASSHTSGDEQFFGPGTRLTVL.

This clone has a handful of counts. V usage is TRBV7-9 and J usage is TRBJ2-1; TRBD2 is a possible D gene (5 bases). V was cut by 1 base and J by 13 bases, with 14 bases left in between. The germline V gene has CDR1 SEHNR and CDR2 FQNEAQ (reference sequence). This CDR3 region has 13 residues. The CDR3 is CASSLERAPLQFF. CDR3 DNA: TGTGCCAGCAGCTTAGAGAGGGCTCCTCTCCAGTTCTTC.

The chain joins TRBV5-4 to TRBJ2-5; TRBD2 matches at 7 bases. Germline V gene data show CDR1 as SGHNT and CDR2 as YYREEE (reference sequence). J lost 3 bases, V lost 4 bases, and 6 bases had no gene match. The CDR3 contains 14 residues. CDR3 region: CASSPGTTEETQYF. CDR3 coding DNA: TGTGCCAGCAGCCCTGGGACTACTGAAGAGACCCAGTACTTC.

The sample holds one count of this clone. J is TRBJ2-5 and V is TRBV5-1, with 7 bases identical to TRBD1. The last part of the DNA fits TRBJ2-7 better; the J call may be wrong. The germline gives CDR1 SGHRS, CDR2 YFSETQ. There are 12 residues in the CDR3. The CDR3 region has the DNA TGCGCCAGCAGCTTCGACAGGGACGAGCAGTACTTC. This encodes CASSFDRDEQYF.

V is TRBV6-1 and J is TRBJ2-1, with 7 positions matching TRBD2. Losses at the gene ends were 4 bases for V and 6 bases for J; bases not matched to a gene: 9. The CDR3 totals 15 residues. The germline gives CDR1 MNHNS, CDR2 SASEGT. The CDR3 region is CASSAQLGGVNEQFF. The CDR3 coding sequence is TGTGCCAGCAGTGCCCAGCTGGGAGGGGTCAATGAGCAGTTCTTC.

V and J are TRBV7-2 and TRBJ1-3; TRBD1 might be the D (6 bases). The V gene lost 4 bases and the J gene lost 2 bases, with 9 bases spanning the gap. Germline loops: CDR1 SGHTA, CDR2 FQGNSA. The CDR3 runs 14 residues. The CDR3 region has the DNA TGTGCCAGCAGCTCCAGGGGAGCTGGAAACACCATATATTTT. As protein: CASSSRGAGNTIYF. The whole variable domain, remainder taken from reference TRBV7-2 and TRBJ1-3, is GAGVSQSPSNKVTEKGKDVELRCDPISGHTALYWYRQSLGQGLEFLIYFQGNSAPDKSGLPSDRFSAERTGGSVSTLTIQRTQQEDSAVYLCASSSRGAGNTIYFGEGSWLTVV.

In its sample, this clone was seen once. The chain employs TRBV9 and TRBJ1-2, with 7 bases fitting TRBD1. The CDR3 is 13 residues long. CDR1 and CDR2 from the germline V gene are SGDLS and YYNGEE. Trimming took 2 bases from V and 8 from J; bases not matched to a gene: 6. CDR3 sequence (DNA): TGTGCCAGCAGCGTCAAAGGGGGCTGGGGCTACACCTTC. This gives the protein CASSVKGGWGYTF. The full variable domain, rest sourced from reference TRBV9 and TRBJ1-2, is DSGVTQTPKHLITATGQRVTLRCSPRSGDLSVYWYQQSLDQGLQFLIQYYNGEERAKGNILERFSAQQFPDLHSELNLSSLELGDSALYFCASSVKGGWGYTFGSGTRLTVV.

This CDR3 reads CASSYTGRFGYTF. CDR3 DNA sequence: TGTGCCAGCAGTTATACAGGGCGTTTTGGCTACACCTTC. The chain is built from TRBV28 and TRBJ1-2; tentative D call: TRBD1 (6 bases). Trimming removed 4 bases at V and 7 bases at J, with 13 bases between. The CDR3 length is 13 residues. CDR1 MDHEN and CDR2 SYDVKM come from the germline V gene.

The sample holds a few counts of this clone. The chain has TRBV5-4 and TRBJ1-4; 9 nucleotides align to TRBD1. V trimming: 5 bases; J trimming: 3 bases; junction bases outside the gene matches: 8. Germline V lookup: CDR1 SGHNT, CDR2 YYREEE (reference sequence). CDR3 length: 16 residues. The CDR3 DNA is TGTGCCAGCAGTTTACAGGGGGCTATGCCTAATGAAAAACTGTTTTTT. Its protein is CASSLQGAMPNEKLFF. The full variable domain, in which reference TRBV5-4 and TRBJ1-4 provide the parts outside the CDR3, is ETGVTQSPTHLIKTRGQQVTLRCSSQSGHNTVSWYQQALGQGPQFIFQYYREEENGRGNFPPRFSGLQFPNYSSELNVNALELDDSALYLCASSLQGAMPNEKLFFGSGTQLSVL.

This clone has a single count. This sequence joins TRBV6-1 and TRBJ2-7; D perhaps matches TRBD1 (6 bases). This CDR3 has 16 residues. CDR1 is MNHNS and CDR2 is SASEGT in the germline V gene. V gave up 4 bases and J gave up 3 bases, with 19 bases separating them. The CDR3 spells CASSVTKRWGLYEQYF. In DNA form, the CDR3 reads TGTGCCAGCAGTGTTACGAAACGATGGGGGCTCTACGAGCAGTACTTC.

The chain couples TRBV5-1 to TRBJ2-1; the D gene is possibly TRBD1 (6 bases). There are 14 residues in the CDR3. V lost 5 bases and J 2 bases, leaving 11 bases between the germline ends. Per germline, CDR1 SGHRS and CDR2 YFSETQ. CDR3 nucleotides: TGCGCCAGCAGTCAGGGACATACCTACAATGAGCAGTTCTTC. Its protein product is CASSQGHTYNEQFF.

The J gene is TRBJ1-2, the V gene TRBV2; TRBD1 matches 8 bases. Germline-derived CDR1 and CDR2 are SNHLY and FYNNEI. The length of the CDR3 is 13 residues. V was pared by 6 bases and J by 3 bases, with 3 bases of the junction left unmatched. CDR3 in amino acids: CASRDRVYYGYTF. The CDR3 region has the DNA TGTGCCAGCAGGGACAGGGTTTACTATGGCTACACCTTC.

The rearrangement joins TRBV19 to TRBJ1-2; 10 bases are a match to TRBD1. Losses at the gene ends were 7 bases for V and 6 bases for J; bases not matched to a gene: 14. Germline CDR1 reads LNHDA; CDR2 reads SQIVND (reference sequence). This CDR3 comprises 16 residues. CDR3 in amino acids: CASKNIGQGEWNGYTF. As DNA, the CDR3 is TGTGCCAGTAAGAATATAGGACAGGGGGAGTGGAATGGCTACACCTTC.